This T cell receptor beta chain was retrieved from a study of T-cell reconstitution after alpha-beta-depleted transplantation in children. This clonotype has more than one count but fewer than ten. V gave up 1 base and J gave up 6 bases, with 9 bases separating them. The CDR3 is made up of 13 amino acids. Germline lookup yields CDR1 SGHVS and CDR2 FNYEAQ. Preparing the TCRbeta library involved the use of unique molecular identifiers. One entry per CDR3 protein results from TCRdb running MiXCR on the PCR reads. Of approximately 350,000 distinct CDR3 sequences listed, 10% are singletons. The J gene is TRBJ1-1, the V gene TRBV7-6, with D tentatively TRBD1 (6 bases). The sequence came from a human donor who donated a stem cell graft to a child with acute lymphoblastic leukemia. This material consisted of PBMCs from the stem cell graft donor, taken from the stem cell graft. This chain's CDR3 is CASSLEGGSEAFF. The CDR3 nucleotides read TGTGCCAGCAGCTTAGAGGGGGGTTCTGAAGCTTTCTTT.